These 11 T cell receptor beta chains share one sample of origin, sequenced in a study of CD4 T cells in relation to SARS-CoV-2 and coronaviruses. Assay used: immunoSEQ multiplex PCR; TCRdb lists only in-frame clones, some missing. The table shows nearly 70,000 clones, with 90% to 95% occurring only once. The unexposed donors gave CD4+ T cells in about 2010-2018, prior to COVID-19. Sequenced material: naive CD4+ T cells from PBMCs. Subset defined: naive CD4+ T cells isolated by negative enrichment. Receptor source: a human donor in good health.

The rearrangement joins TRBV28 to TRBJ2-4, with 7 bases lining up with TRBD1. V was pared by 4 bases and J by 4 bases, with 4 bases of the junction left unmatched. Germline-derived CDR1 and CDR2 are MDHEN and SYDVKM. CDR3 length: 14 residues. CDR3 nucleotides: TGTGCCAGCAGTTACACGGACAGGAAAAACATTCAGTACTTC. Its translation is CASSYTDRKNIQYF.

The chain couples TRBV20-1 to TRBJ2-5; no firm D call. The CDR3 is 10 residues long. V was cut by 6 bases and J by 7 bases, with 9 bases left in between. Germline-derived CDR1 and CDR2 are DFQATT and SNEGSKA (reference sequence). CDR3 residues: CSADTTTQYF. The CDR3 DNA sequence: TGCAGTGCCGATACCACGACCCAGTACTTC.

The chain is built from TRBV5-1 and TRBJ1-3, with D perhaps matching TRBD1 (5 bases). The CDR3 is 15 amino acids. Germline CDR1 and CDR2: SGHRS and YFSETQ. Trimming left V 4 bases short and J 3 bases short, with 14 bases between. CDR3 in DNA: TGCGCCAGCAGCCTCCAGGGCTTCGGTGGAAACACCATATATTTT. This encodes CASSLQGFGGNTIYF.

The V and J genes are TRBV5-4 and TRBJ2-5, with D perhaps TRBD2 (5 bases). The length of the CDR3 is 15 residues. Germline CDR1 and CDR2: SGHNT and YYREEE (reference sequence). V lost 1 base, J lost 2 bases, and 12 bases lay in between. The CDR3 DNA reads TGTGCCAGCAGCTTGACGGGAAGGCAGCAAGAGACCCAGTACTTC. Encoded protein: CASSLTGRQQETQYF.

V and J are TRBV3-1 (or the pseudogene TRBV3-2) and TRBJ1-1; 7 bases are a match to TRBD1. Germline CDR1 is LGHDT and CDR2 is YNNKEL (reference sequence). V was pared by 7 bases and J by 2 bases, with 10 bases of the junction left unmatched. This CDR3 comprises 15 residues. The CDR3 DNA reads TGTGCCAGCAAGAGAGTTGGGGACAGCAACACTGAAGCTTTCTTT. As protein: CASKRVGDSNTEAFF.

The rearrangement uses TRBV27 and TRBJ2-3; 9 bases are shared with TRBD2. V lost 3 bases, J lost 3 bases, and 4 bases stayed unmatched. The CDR3 spans 15 residues. The germline CDR1 and CDR2 sequences are MNHEY and SMNVEV (reference sequence). CDR3 sequence (DNA): TGTGCCAGCAGTTTTAGCCTAGCGGGGACAGATACGCAGTATTTT. Translating it yields CASSFSLAGTDTQYF.

The genes are TRBV20-1 and TRBJ1-5; D is undetermined. The germline V gene has CDR1 DFQATT and CDR2 SNEGSKA (reference sequence). V was pared by 5 bases and J by 6 bases, with 14 bases between. The CDR3 runs 13 residues. The CDR3 here is CSAGAGYRQPQHF. The CDR3, as DNA: TGCAGTGCTGGTGCGGGGTATCGTCAGCCCCAGCATTTT.

The J gene is TRBJ1-4, the V gene TRBV25-1, with a possible D match to TRBD1 (6 bases). The V end was cut by 8 bases, the J end by 8 bases, with 27 bases between. Germline values: CDR1 MGHDK, CDR2 SYGVNS. CDR3 length: 17 amino acids. The CDR3 protein is CASSFPTLGGAKEKLFF. The CDR3 DNA follows: TGTGCCAGCTCCTTCCCCACGTTGGGGGGCGCGAAAGAAAAACTGTTTTTT.

J is TRBJ1-1 and V is TRBV6-2 or TRBV6-3; maybe TRBD1 (5 bases). This CDR3 has 15 residues. V was clipped by 4 bases and J by 1 base, with 13 bases between them. Germline values: CDR1 MNHEY, CDR2 SVGEGT. The CDR3 sequence is CASSSWGRPNTEAFF. CDR3 nucleotides: TGTGCCAGCAGTTCTTGGGGACGGCCGAACACTGAAGCTTTCTTT.

V gene TRBV5-4 combines with J gene TRBJ1-6, with D maybe TRBD1 (6 bases). Germline V gene sequence: CDR1 SGHNT, CDR2 YYREEE (reference sequence). The CDR3 is 14 residues long. V was cut by 0 bases and J by 9 bases, with 10 bases left in between. CDR3 protein: CASSLEQGISPLHF. For the CDR3, the DNA is TGTGCCAGCAGCTTGGAACAGGGTATTTCACCCCTCCACTTT.

This clone was recorded a few times. The chain is built from TRBV30 and TRBJ2-3, with 10 bases lining up with TRBD1. Germline V gene data show CDR1 as GTSNPN and CDR2 as SVGIG (reference sequence). The junction had 7 bases not matched to a gene; V was cut back by 1 base and J by 6 bases. The CDR3 consists of 15 residues. CDR3 residues: CAWSGGTGVRDTQYF. The CDR3 region has the DNA TGTGCCTGGAGTGGAGGGACAGGGGTAAGGGATACGCAGTATTTT.